The clone carrying this T cell receptor (beta chain) was observed a few times. Antigen specificity is unknown. This entry is derived from a study of quantifying T cell responses using KT2 cells. Across the study: RNA was reverse transcribed with TCR alpha and beta constant-region primers.

An oligo carrying a UMI was ligated to the cDNA 3' end. First-round PCR used 4 to 5 cycles and beta primers RC1.1 and RC1.2 covering TRBC1 and TRBC2. TCRdb re-called the UMI-ligation and nested PCR reads through MiXCR, storing one row per CDR3 protein. The profile shows 25,000 to 35,000 distinct CDR3 sequences, approximately 10% of them singletons. Study results and limitations: KT2 sequence counts showed saturation when very many KT2 cells were spiked in.

The CDR3 spans 12 residues. Germline V gene sequence: CDR1 MGHDK, CDR2 SYGVNS. Trimming left V 1 base short and J 7 bases short, with 2 bases between. The sample is PBMC spiked with counted cells of clone KT2. The sample was PBMCs spiked with cells of the T cell clone KT2. This clonotype was obtained from a human donor. The rearrangement uses TRBV25-1 and TRBJ1-6; D unclear. CDR3 sequence (DNA): TGTGCCAGCAGTGAATTCAATTCACCCCTCCACTTT. The encoded protein is CASSEFNSPLHF.